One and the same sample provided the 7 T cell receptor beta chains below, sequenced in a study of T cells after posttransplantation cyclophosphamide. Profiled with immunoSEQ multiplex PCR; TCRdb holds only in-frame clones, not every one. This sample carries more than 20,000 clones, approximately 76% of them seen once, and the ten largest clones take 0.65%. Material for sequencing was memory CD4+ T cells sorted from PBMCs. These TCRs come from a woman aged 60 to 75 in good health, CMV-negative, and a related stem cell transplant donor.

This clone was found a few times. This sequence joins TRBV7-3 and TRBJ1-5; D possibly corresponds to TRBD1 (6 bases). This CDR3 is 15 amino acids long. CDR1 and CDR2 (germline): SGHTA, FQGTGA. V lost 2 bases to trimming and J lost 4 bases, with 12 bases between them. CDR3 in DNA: TGTGCCAGCAGCTTATTGAGACAGGTGAATCAGCCCCAGCATTTT. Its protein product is CASSLLRQVNQPQHF.

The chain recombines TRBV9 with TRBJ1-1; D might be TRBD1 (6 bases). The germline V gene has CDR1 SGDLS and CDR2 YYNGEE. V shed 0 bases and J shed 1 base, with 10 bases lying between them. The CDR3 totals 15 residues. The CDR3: CASSVGGLGNTEAFF. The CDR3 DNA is TGTGCCAGCAGCGTAGGGGGGCTCGGGAACACTGAAGCTTTCTTT.

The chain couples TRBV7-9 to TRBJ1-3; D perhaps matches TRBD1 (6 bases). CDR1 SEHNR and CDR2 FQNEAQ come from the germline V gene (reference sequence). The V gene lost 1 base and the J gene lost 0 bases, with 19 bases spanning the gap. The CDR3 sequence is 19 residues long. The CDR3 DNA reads TGTGCCAGCAGCTTAGTAGGGGGGGTCGAGATGAGCTCTGGAAACACCATATATTTT. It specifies CASSLVGGVEMSSGNTIYF.

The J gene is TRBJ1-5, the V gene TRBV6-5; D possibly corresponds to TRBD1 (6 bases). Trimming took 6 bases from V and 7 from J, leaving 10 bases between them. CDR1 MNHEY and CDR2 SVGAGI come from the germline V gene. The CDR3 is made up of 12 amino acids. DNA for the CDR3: TGTGCCAGCAGGACAGGCGCCCAGCCCCAGCATTTT. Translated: CASRTGAQPQHF.

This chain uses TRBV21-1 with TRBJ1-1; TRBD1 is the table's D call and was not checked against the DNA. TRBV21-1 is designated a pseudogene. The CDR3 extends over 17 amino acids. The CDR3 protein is CASSKDSRAGRTQRAFF. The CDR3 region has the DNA TGTGCCAGCAGCAAAGACTCCAGGGCAGGTAGAACCCAACGAGCTTTCTTT.

The CDR3 nucleotides read TGCGCCAGCAGCCAAGACCGACTAGCGGGAAGGGTGACCCAGTACTTC. Translated, it gives CASSQDRLAGRVTQYF. The chain joins TRBV4-1 to TRBJ2-5; 11 bases fit TRBD2. Trimming at V came to 0 bases and at J to 7 bases, leaving 7 bases not matched to a gene. The CDR3 runs 16 residues. The V gene's germline CDR1 is MGHRA and CDR2 YSYEKL.

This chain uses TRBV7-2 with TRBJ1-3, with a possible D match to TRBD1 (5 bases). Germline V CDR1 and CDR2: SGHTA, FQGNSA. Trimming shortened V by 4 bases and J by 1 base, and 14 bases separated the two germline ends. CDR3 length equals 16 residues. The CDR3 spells CASSSTTGASGNTIYF. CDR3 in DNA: TGTGCCAGCAGCTCGACAACTGGGGCATCTGGAAACACCATATATTTT.